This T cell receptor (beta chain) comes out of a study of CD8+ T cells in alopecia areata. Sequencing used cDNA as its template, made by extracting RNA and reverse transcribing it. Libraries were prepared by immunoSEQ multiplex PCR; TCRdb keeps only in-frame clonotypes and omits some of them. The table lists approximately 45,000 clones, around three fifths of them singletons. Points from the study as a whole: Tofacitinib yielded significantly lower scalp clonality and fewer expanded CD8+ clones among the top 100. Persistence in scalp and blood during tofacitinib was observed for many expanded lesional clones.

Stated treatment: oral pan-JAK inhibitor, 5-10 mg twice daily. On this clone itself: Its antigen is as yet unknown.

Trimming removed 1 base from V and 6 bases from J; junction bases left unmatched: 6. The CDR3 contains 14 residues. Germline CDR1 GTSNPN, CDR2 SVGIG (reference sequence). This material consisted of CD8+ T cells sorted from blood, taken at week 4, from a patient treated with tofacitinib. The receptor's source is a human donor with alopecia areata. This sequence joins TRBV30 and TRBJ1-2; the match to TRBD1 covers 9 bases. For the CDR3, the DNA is TGTGCCTGGAGTGCGACAGGGGGGAGAAATGGCTACACCTTC. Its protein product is CAWSATGGRNGYTF.